Listed below are T cell receptor beta chains from one sample, sequenced in a study of CD8+ T cells in alopecia areata. Sequencing used immunoSEQ multiplex PCR; TCRdb keeps in-frame clones, though not all of them. The top ten clones hold 4.9% of a sample with some 200,000 clones, roughly three fifths of them seen once. The sequencing sample was made of CD8+ T cells sorted from blood. The source is a human donor in good health. The CDR3 runs from the conserved cysteine through the conserved F or W. D genes are given only for firm matches. For some rows the clone size is stated as once, few or many, or as a class when expanded; others skip it.

V	D	size	J	CDR3	DNA
TRBV30	TRBD1	NA	TRBJ1-6	CAWSVLETGTNSPLHF	TGTGCCTGGAGTGTACTAGAGACAGGGACAAATTCACCCCTCCACTTT
TRBV5-4	NA	few	TRBJ2-2	CASSRGSGELFF	TGTGCCAGCAGCCGGGGCTCCGGGGAGCTGTTTTTT
TRBV19	TRBD2	NA	TRBJ2-1	CASSPSGGNYNEQFF	TGTGCCAGTAGTCCTAGCGGGGGAAACTACAATGAGCAGTTCTTC
TRBV23-1	NA	NA	TRBJ1-2	CASSQRQPNYGYTF	TGCGCCAGCAGTCAACGACAGCCTAACTATGGCTACACCTTC
TRBV5-6	NA	NA	TRBJ2-2	CATNWGVTGELFF	TGTGCCACAAACTGGGGGGTTACCGGGGAGCTGTTTTTT
TRBV9	NA	NA	TRBJ2-3	CASSVSRRDTQYF	TGTGCCAGCAGCGTCAGCCGCCGGGATACGCAGTATTTT
TRBV5-1	NA	NA	TRBJ1-5	CASSLGRQWGPFISNQPQHF	TGCGCCAGCAGCTTGGGGAGACAGTGGGGCCCCTTTATAAGCAATCAGCCCCAGCATTTT
TRBV27	NA	NA	TRBJ1-1	CASSSTVRTEAFF	TGTGCCAGCAGTTCGACAGTCCGCACTGAAGCTTTCTTT
TRBV6-5	NA	few	TRBJ1-2	CASSQVPRGVYGYTF	TGTGCCAGCAGCCAAGTCCCGCGGGGGGTCTATGGCTACACCTTC
TRBV10-3	TRBD1	few	TRBJ2-1	CAISPGTDSYNEQFF	TGTGCCATCAGTCCCGGGACAGACTCCTACAATGAGCAGTTCTTC
TRBV27	NA	few	TRBJ1-1	CASRSLSLRANTEAFF	TGTGCCAGCAGATCCTTAAGCTTAAGGGCGAACACTGAAGCTTTCTTT
TRBV6-5	NA	once	TRBJ2-7	CASSYSGRDRAYEQYF	TGTGCCAGCAGTTACTCGGGGCGAGACCGTGCCTACGAGCAGTACTTC